The sequence of this T cell receptor beta chain was determined in a study of blood T cells in healthy people across ages. It was with a sample-barcoded 5' primer and a J-beta primer mix that a second PCR of roughly 6 to 12 cycles was run. TCRdb recomputed calls from the 5' RACE reads with MiXCR, one row per CDR3 protein. The sample holds some 760,000 distinct CDR3 sequences; approximately 25% are singletons and the top ten take around 3.6%. This clonotype was counted only a few times. The CDR3 is 16 residues long. The V gene lost 3 bases and the J gene lost 1 base, with 15 bases spanning the gap. Germline V gives CDR1 KGHSH, CDR2 LQKENI. This sample was also put to use in a study of T cells of mothers and their children.

This clonotype was obtained from a boy younger than 18 in good health. The sample consisted of blood. The rearrangement joins TRBV18 to TRBJ1-1; D is possibly TRBD1 (5 bases). DNA for the CDR3: TGTGCCAGCTCACCGGGAGGGGTAACGTGGAACACTGAAGCTTTCTTT. This gives the protein CASSPGGVTWNTEAFF.